This TCR beta chain came from a study of beta chain features in type 1 diabetes. General study points: More deletions and fewer insertions at VDJ junctions were found in patients with type 1 diabetes. With patients and controls alike, PCR might favor shorter templates to an equal degree. Across patients, naive, central memory and Treg TCRB repertoires exhibited apparently greater similarity than was observed across healthy donors.

The germline gives CDR1 LGHNA, CDR2 YSLEER. This CDR3 has 13 residues. The V gene lost 0 bases and the J gene lost 12 bases, with 14 bases spanning the gap. In the case of this clone: Its antigen remains unknown.

Since all of the isolated RNA was reverse transcribed, expressed TCRB transcripts were what got sequenced. TCRdb's copy holds only in-frame clones and misses some; the assay was immunoSEQ multiplex PCR. The sample has under 900,000 clones, roughly 16% seen once; the top ten hold 0.02% to 0.025%. A single heparinised blood sample, averaging approximately 110 mL, was obtained per donor. This sequence was found in a woman under 30 in good health. V gene TRBV4-3 combines with J gene TRBJ1-1; the D gene is possibly TRBD1 (6 bases). The sample comprised naive CD4+ T cells from blood. The CDR3 DNA reads as TGCGCCAGCAGCCAAGATGTTGTAGGACAGCCTTTCTTT. It encodes CASSQDVVGQPFF.